This TCR beta chain emerged from a study of shared clonotypes between healthy human individuals. Findings and caveats of the study: Tissues were not sampled, only blood, and their repertoires likely differ.

The donor population consisted of healthy HIV-negative adults with no recent acute infections or vaccinations. At the deep level, the assay was run. Roughly 30,000 T cell genomes, or approximately 0.3 ug DNA, went into unsorted PBMC replicate PCRs. Some clones are missing from TCRdb's copy, which holds only in-frame ones; the method was immunoSEQ multiplex PCR. The sample has about half a million clones, around four fifths seen once. As for this clone: Its antigen is unknown.

Unmatched junction bases numbered 6, after V lost 6 bases and J lost 2 bases. CDR3 length: 14 residues. Germline values: CDR1 MNHNS, CDR2 SASEGT. What was sequenced was PBMCs. The sequence was collected from a woman aged 40 to 49 in good health. Some clones in this sample may be carry-over from other donors' samples. The V gene is TRBV6-1, the J gene TRBJ1-1; 7 bases are shared with TRBD1. CDR3 DNA: TGTGCCAGCAGCCGGGACAGTCTTAACACTGAAGCTTTCTTT. This encodes CASSRDSLNTEAFF.